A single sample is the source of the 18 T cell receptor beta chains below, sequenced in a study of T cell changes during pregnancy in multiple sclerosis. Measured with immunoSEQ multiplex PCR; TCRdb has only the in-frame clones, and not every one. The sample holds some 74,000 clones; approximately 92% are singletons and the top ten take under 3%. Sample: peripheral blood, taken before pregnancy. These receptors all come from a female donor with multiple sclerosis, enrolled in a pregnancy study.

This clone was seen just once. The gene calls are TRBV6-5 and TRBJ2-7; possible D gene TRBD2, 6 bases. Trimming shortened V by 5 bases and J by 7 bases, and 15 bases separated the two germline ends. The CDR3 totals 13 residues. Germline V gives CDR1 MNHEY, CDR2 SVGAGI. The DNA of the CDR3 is TGTGCCAGCAGTCCGAACCCCGGAGGGGAGCAGTACTTC. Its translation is CASSPNPGGEQYF.

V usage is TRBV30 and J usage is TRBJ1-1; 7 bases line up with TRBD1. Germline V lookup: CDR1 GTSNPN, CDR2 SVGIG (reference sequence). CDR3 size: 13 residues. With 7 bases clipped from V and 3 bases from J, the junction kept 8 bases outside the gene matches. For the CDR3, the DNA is TGTGCCTCCCTTGGGACAGCCCACACTGAAGCTTTCTTT. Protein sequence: CASLGTAHTEAFF.

The CDR3 reads CASSPSGVGSGRNEQFF. The CDR3 nucleotides are TGTGCCAGCAGCCCTAGCGGGGTAGGTAGCGGCCGAAATGAGCAGTTCTTC. The chain is built from TRBV9 and TRBJ2-1; 9 bases fit TRBD2. The length of the CDR3 is 17 residues. Germline V CDR1 and CDR2: SGDLS, YYNGEE. With 4 bases clipped from V and 7 bases from J, the junction kept 15 bases outside the gene matches.

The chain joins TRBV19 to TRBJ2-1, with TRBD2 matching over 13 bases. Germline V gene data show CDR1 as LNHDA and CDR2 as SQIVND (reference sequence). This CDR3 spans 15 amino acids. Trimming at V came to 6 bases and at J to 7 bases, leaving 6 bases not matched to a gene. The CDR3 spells CASSLLAGGPNEQFF. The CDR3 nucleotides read TGTGCCAGTAGCCTACTAGCGGGAGGGCCTAATGAGCAGTTCTTC. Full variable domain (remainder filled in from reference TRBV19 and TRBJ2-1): DGGITQSPKYLFRKEGQNVTLSCEQNLNHDAMYWYRQDPGQGLRLIYYSQIVNDFQKGDIAEGYSVSREKKESFPLTVTSAQKNPTAFYLCASSLLAGGPNEQFFGPGTRLTVL.

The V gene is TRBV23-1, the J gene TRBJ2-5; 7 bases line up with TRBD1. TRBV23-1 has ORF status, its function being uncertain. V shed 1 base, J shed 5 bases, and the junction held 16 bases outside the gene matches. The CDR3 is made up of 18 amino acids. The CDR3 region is CASSQFLQGMGLVETQYF. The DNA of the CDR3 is TGCGCCAGCAGTCAATTTCTACAGGGGATGGGGCTGGTGGAGACCCAGTACTTC.

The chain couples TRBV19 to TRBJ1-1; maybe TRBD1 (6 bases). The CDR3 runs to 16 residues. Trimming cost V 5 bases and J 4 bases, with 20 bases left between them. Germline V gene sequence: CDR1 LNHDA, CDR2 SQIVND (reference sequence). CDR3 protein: CASSGEAGVTATEAFF. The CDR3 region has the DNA TGTGCCAGTAGTGGAGAGGCAGGGGTTACGGCCACTGAAGCTTTCTTT.

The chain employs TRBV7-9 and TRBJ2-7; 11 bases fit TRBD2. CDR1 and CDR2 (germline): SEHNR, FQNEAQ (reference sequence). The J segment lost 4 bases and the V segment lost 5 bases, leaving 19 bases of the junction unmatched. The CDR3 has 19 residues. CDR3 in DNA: TGTGCCAGCAGCCCCCGACAGGGAATAACTAGCGGGAGTCTATACGAGCAGTACTTC. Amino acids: CASSPRQGITSGSLYEQYF.

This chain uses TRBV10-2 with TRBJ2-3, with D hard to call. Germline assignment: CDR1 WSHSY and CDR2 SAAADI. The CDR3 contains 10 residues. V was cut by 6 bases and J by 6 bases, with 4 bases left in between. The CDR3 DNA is TGCGCCAGCAGCATGGATACGCAGTATTTT. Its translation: CASSMDTQYF.

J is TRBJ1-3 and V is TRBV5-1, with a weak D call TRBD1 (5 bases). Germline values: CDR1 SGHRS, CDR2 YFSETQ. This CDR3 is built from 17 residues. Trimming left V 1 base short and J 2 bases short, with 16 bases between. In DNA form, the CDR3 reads TGCGCCAGCAGCTTGAATTACAGGCGGGGCGCTGGAAACACCATATATTTT. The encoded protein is CASSLNYRRGAGNTIYF.

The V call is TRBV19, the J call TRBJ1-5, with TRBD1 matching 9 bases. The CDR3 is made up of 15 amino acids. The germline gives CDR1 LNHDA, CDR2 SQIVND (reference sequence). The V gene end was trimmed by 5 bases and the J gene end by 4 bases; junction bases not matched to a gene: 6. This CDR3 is CASSLDRGDNQPQHF. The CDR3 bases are TGTGCCAGTAGTTTGGACAGGGGCGATAATCAGCCCCAGCATTTT.

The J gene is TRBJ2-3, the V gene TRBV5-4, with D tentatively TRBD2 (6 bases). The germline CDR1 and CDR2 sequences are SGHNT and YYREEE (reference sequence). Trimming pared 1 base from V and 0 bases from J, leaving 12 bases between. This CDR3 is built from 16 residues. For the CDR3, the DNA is TGTGCCAGCAGCTTGTCCGGGAGCCGTAGCACAGATACGCAGTATTTT. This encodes CASSLSGSRSTDTQYF.

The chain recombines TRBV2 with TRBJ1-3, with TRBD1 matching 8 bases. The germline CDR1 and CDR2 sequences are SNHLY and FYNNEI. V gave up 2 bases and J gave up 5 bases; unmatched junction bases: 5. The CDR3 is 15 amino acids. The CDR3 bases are TGTGCCAGCAGTGAACGACAGGGGATCAGAAACACCATATATTTT. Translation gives CASSERQGIRNTIYF.

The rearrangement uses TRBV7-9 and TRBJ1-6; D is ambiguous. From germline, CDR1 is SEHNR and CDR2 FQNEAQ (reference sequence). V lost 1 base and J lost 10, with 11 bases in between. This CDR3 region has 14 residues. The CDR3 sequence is CASSLGQENSPLHF. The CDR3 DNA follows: TGTGCCAGCAGCTTAGGTCAGGAAAACTCACCCCTCCACTTT.

As DNA, the CDR3 is TGTGCCAGCAGCAAAGCGCCGGAATTTAGAACTAGCGGGTACAATGAGCAGTTCTTC. Translation: CASSKAPEFRTSGYNEQFF. V is TRBV21-1 and J is TRBJ2-1; TRBD2 is the table's D call, not checked against the DNA. TRBV21-1 is described as a pseudogene. The CDR3 extends over 19 amino acids.

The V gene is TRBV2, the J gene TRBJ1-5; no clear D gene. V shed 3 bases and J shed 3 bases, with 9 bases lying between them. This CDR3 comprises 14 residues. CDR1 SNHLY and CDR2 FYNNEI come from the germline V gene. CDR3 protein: CASSEGSPNQPQHF. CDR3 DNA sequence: TGTGCCAGCAGTGAGGGCAGCCCCAATCAGCCCCAGCATTTT. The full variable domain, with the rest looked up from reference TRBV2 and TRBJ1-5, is EPEVTQTPSHQVTQMGQEVILRCVPISNHLYFYWYRQILGQKVEFLVSFYNNEISEKSEIFDDQFSVERPDGSNFTLKIRSTKLEDSAMYFCASSEGSPNQPQHFGDGTRLSIL.

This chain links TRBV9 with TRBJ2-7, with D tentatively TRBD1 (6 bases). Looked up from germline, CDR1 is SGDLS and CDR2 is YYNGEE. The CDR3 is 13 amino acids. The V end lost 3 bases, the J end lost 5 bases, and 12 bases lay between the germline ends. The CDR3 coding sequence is TGTGCCAGCAGCGCAGGGGAACTACACGAGCAGTACTTC. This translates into CASSAGELHEQYF.

DNA of the CDR3: TGTGCCTGGAGTGCGCAGAATAGCAATCAGCCCCAGCATTTT. It is translated as CAWSAQNSNQPQHF. V and J are TRBV30 and TRBJ1-5; D not certain. V lost 1 base, J lost 0 bases, and 7 bases lay in between. The germline CDR1 and CDR2 sequences are GTSNPN and SVGIG (reference sequence). The CDR3 covers 14 residues.

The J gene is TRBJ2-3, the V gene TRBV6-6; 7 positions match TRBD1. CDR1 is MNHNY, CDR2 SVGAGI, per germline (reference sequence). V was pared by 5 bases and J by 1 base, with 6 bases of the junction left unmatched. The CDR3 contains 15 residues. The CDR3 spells CASSLGQPGTDTQYF. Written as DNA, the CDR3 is TGTGCCAGCAGTCTGGGACAGCCGGGCACAGATACGCAGTATTTT.